This TCR beta chain was documented in a study of T cell repertoires in cytomegalovirus infection. Background on the study: Indicated by public TCR beta signatures were CMV infection and matching HLA type. Study-level results: Clonotypes of TCR beta that were HLA-C-restricted and CMV-specific dominated the ex vivo response.

This CDR3 comprises 16 residues. CDR1 and CDR2 from the germline V gene are SGHNT and YENEEA. Losses at the gene ends were 1 base for V and 1 base for J; bases not matched to a gene: 5. With respect to this clonotype: Its target is unknown.

TCRdb analysed the reads with MiXCR anew, one entry per CDR3 protein. The sample holds about 740,000 distinct CDR3 sequences, roughly a third seen once. This receptor was taken from a human donor in good health (CMV status not recorded). Some clones in this sample may be carry-over from other donors' samples. The sample comprised PBMCs. The chain is built from TRBV11-3 and TRBJ2-5; 8 bases line up with TRBD1. The CDR3 here is CASSLGTGSFQETQYF. The CDR3 coding sequence is TGTGCCAGCAGCTTAGGGACAGGGTCTTTCCAAGAGACCCAGTACTTC.